These 4 T cell receptor beta chains were all obtained from the same sample, sequenced in a study of T-cell memory formation after mild COVID-19. TCRdb recomputed calls from the 5' RACE reads with MiXCR, one row per CDR3 protein. The sample lists tens of thousands of distinct CDR3 sequences; roughly 10% were seen once. The sequenced sample was PBMCs or a T cell subset sorted from them (not recorded which). These receptors came from a man between 18 and 35 years old who had mild COVID-19 (a few samples of this study predate the infection). Cell type and time point are not known.

This clonotype came up many times. The gene calls are TRBV4-3 and TRBJ2-3; D might be TRBD1 or TRBD2, each matching 5 bases. This CDR3 region has 16 residues. The germline V gene encodes CDR1 LGHNA and CDR2 YSLEER. Trimming removed 0 bases at V and 4 bases at J, with 14 bases between. The CDR3 protein is CASSQDMGRGPDTQYF. CDR3 DNA sequence: TGCGCCAGCAGCCAAGATATGGGTCGGGGCCCAGATACGCAGTATTTT.

This clonotype has at least ten counts. The CDR3, as DNA: TGTGCCAGCAGGAGCTCTGGGGCCAACGTCCTGACTTTC. It encodes CASRSSGANVLTF. The V call is TRBV27, the J call TRBJ2-6; D call uncertain. The CDR3 sequence is 13 residues long. Trimming took off 6 bases at V and 0 bases at J, with 3 bases between the two ends. CDR1 MNHEY and CDR2 SMNVEV come from the germline V gene (reference sequence).

The chain links TRBV10-3 to TRBJ2-7; the D gene is possibly TRBD1 (6 bases). This CDR3 contains 15 residues. Germline CDR1 is ENHRY and CDR2 is SYGVKD. The V end lost 5 bases, the J end lost 0 bases, and 14 bases lay between the germline ends. The CDR3 here is CAISPQGVGSYEQYF. The CDR3 DNA reads TGTGCCATCAGTCCACAGGGTGTAGGCTCCTACGAGCAGTACTTC.

The sample holds many counts of this clonotype. This sequence joins TRBV7-9 and TRBJ2-5; D not certain. The CDR3 loop spans 14 amino acids. Germline V gene sequence: CDR1 SEHNR, CDR2 FQNEAQ (reference sequence). Between the trimmed V and J ends, which lost 1 base and 5 bases, there was a span of 11 bases. The CDR3 region is CASSLVEGWETQYF. The CDR3 nucleotides are TGTGCCAGCAGCTTAGTAGAAGGGTGGGAGACCCAGTACTTC.